The next 5 T cell receptor beta chains were all read from a single sample in a study of regulatory T cells in long-lasting Graves disease. Indicated time point: newly diagnosed GD, antithyroid drugs for less than 3 months. Isolated PBMC RNA provided the starting material for the TCR library. Arm-PCR with iRepertoire HTBI primers amplified the CDR3 regions for these TCR beta libraries. Using its own MiXCR run on the multiplex PCR reads, TCRdb lists one record per CDR3 protein. The sample shows around 500,000 distinct CDR3 sequences, 13% of them seen only once. The sample also formed part of further work on T cells in Graves' hyperthyroidism and ophthalmopathy.

The source was peripheral blood mononuclear cells (PBMCs), collected at new diagnosis, from a patient treated with antithyroid drugs. The receptors here all came from a young man with Graves disease.

The sample holds many counts of this clonotype. The CDR3 sequence is CASFPGLASVYEQYF. The CDR3 DNA reads as TGTGCCAGCTTTCCGGGGCTCGCGTCGGTGTACGAGCAGTACTTC. The rearrangement links TRBV18 to TRBJ2-7; either TRBD1 or TRBD2 may fit D (5 bases each). The CDR3 spans 15 residues. V was pared by 7 bases and J by 4 bases, with 20 bases between. Germline CDR1 KGHSH, CDR2 LQKENI. Together with reference TRBV18 and TRBJ2-7, the CDR3 gives the full variable domain: NAGVMQNPRHLVRRRGQEARLRCSPMKGHSHVYWYRQLPEEGLKFMVYLQKENIIDESGMPKERFSAEFPKEGPSILRIQQVVRGDSAAYFCASFPGLASVYEQYFGPGTRLTVT.

This rearrangement joins TRBV3-1 to TRBJ2-6, with D unresolved. Trimming shortened V by 0 bases and J by 1 base, and 4 bases separated the two germline ends. Germline values: CDR1 LGHDT, CDR2 YNNKEL (reference sequence). The CDR3 consists of 15 residues. CDR3: CASSQEGSGANVLTF. The CDR3 DNA is TGTGCCAGCAGCCAAGAAGGTTCTGGGGCCAACGTCCTGACTTTC.

This clonotype has just a few counts. V gene TRBV20-1 combines with J gene TRBJ1-2; D gene ambiguous. Deletions cut 6 bases from V and 8 bases from J, with 16 bases between. Germline CDR1 DFQATT, CDR2 SNEGSKA (reference sequence). The CDR3 loop spans 12 amino acids. CDR3 in amino acids: CSARQRDPGYTF. CDR3 coding DNA: TGCAGTGCACGGCAACGGGATCCAGGCTACACCTTC.

This clonotype came up many times. The chain joins TRBV6-1 to TRBJ1-4, with a tentative D call TRBD1 (6 bases). V was trimmed by 2 bases and J by 5 bases, leaving 6 bases between them. Germline-derived CDR1 and CDR2 are MNHNS and SASEGT. CDR3 length: 13 amino acids. In nucleotides, the CDR3 is TGTGCCAGCAGTGAAAGGGGGAATGAAAAACTGTTTTTT. This gives the protein CASSERGNEKLFF.

In its sample, this clonotype was seen many times. The rearrangement uses TRBV2 and TRBJ2-7, with TRBD2 as a possible D gene (6 bases). Trimming stripped 4 bases from V and 0 bases from J, with 16 bases between. Germline assignment: CDR1 SNHLY and CDR2 FYNNEI. The CDR3 length is 16 residues. CDR3 protein: CASSVRGGDLSYEQYF. CDR3 nucleotides: TGTGCCAGCAGTGTTAGGGGAGGCGACCTCTCCTACGAGCAGTACTTC.